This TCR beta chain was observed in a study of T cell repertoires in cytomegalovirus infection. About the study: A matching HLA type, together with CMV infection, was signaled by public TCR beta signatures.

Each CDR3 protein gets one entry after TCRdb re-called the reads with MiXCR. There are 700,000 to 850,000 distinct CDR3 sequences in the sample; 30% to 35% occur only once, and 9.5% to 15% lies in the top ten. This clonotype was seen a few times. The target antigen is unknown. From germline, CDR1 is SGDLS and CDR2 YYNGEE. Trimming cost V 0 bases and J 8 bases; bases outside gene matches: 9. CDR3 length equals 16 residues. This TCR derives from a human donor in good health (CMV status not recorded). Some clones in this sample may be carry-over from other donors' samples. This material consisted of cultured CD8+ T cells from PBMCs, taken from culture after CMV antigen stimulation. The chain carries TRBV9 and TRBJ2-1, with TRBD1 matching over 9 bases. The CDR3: CASSVATDRGAHEQFF. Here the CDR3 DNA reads TGTGCCAGCAGCGTAGCTACGGACAGGGGTGCCCATGAGCAGTTCTTC. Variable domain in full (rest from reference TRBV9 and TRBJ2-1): DSGVTQTPKHLITATGQRVTLRCSPRSGDLSVYWYQQSLDQGLQFLIQYYNGEERAKGNILERFSAQQFPDLHSELNLSSLELGDSALYFCASSVATDRGAHEQFFGPGTRLTVL.